This paragraph covers one TCR beta chain sequence. Time point specified: sample taken at primary tumor resection. Without sorting, whole RNA was sequenced from tumor, nontumor lung or frozen PBMC. The data originate from a study of spatial heterogeneity in lung cancer. CDR1 and CDR2 from the germline V gene are SGHRS and YFSETQ. Trimming removed 0 bases at V and 9 bases at J, with 11 bases between. The CDR3 extends over 13 amino acids. TCRdb passed the 5' RACE reads through MiXCR, listing each CDR3 protein once. This table has tens of thousands of distinct CDR3 sequences, under 8% appearing once. The chain recombines TRBV5-1 with TRBJ2-3; no firm D call. This receptor was obtained from a male donor with early-stage non-small cell lung cancer. The sample in question was PBMCs, obtained at surgery. CDR3 DNA: TGCGCCAGCAGCTTGGGGGATCCCTTGACGCAGTATTTT. Encoded protein: CASSLGDPLTQYF.